This passage covers 16 T cell receptor beta chains from one sample sequenced in a study of cytomegalovirus exposure and HLA in healthy donors. Use of 60 Vbeta and 13 Jbeta primers characterized the PCR. Method: immunoSEQ multiplex PCR; TCRdb's copy keeps in-frame clones and lacks some. Of over 150,000 clones in the sample, about 75% were seen once. Sequencing was carried out using PBMCs. These receptors all come from a male donor in good health and CMV-seronegative.

This clone has only one observation. The V gene is TRBV28, the J gene TRBJ1-4; 10 nucleotides match TRBD1. V trimming: 6 bases; J trimming: 5 bases; junction bases outside the gene matches: 6. The CDR3 runs to 15 residues. CDR1 and CDR2 (germline): MDHEN, SYDVKM. The CDR3 sequence: CASSPPGQGNEKLFF. In nucleotides, the CDR3 is TGTGCCAGCAGCCCCCCGGGACAGGGGAATGAAAAACTGTTTTTT.

CDR3 sequence (DNA): TGTGCCAGCCTAGCGGGAGTCGAGCAGTTCTTC. Translating gives CASLAGVEQFF. This chain connects TRBV11-2 to TRBJ2-1; 10 bases map to TRBD2. Germline lookup yields CDR1 SGHAT and CDR2 FQNNGV. The CDR3 contains 11 residues. V lost 8 bases to trimming and J lost 10 bases; unmatched junction nucleotides: 2. The entire variable domain, with the rest obtained from reference TRBV11-2 and TRBJ2-1, is as follows: EAGVAQSPRYKIIEKRQSVAFWCNPISGHATLYWYQQILGQGPKLLIQFQNNGVVDDSQLPKDRFSAERLKGVDSTLKIQPAKLEDSAVYLCASLAGVEQFFGPGTRLTVL.

This chain connects TRBV29-1 to TRBJ2-1; the match to TRBD1 covers 8 bases. The V gene end was trimmed by 2 bases and the J gene end by 2 bases; junction bases not matched to a gene: 8. Germline assignment: CDR1 SQVTM and CDR2 ANQGSEA. This CDR3 contains 16 residues. CDR3 residues: CSVEPPGGDTYNEQFF. As DNA, the CDR3 is TGCAGCGTTGAACCCCCAGGGGGCGATACCTACAATGAGCAGTTCTTC.

This sequence joins TRBV28 and TRBJ2-1, with D possibly being TRBD2 (5 bases). The CDR3 covers 15 residues. Looked up from germline, CDR1 is MDHEN and CDR2 is SYDVKM. V dropped 5 bases and J dropped 6 bases, with 17 bases sitting between them. CDR3 coding DNA: TGTGCCAGCAGTGGAGGCCGTTCTGTCGGCAATGAGCAGTTCTTC. Translation gives CASSGGRSVGNEQFF.

The chain carries TRBV7-6 and TRBJ2-7; 7 nucleotides align to TRBD2. Germline-derived CDR1 and CDR2 are SGHVS and FNYEAQ. This CDR3 has 13 residues. V was pared by 5 bases and J by 6 bases, with 7 bases of the junction left unmatched. The CDR3 loop is CASSPQPGGEQYF. In DNA, the CDR3 is TGTGCCAGCAGCCCGCAGCCGGGGGGCGAGCAGTACTTC.

V gene TRBV6-5 combines with J gene TRBJ1-2; tentatively, D is TRBD1 (5 bases). The CDR3 runs 15 residues. V lost 6 bases, J lost 0 bases, and 14 bases lay in between. From germline, CDR1 is MNHEY and CDR2 SVGAGI. The chain's CDR3 is CASRGHPAANYGYTF. The CDR3 nucleotides read TGTGCCAGCAGAGGACACCCTGCAGCTAACTATGGCTACACCTTC.

CDR3 amino acids: CASSLAGGTENYGYTF. The CDR3 DNA sequence: TGTGCCAGCAGCTTAGCGGGGGGGACGGAGAACTATGGCTACACCTTC. The chain employs TRBV7-9 and TRBJ1-2, with D tentatively TRBD1 (5 bases). Trimming took off 0 bases at V and 2 bases at J, with 13 bases between the two ends. This CDR3 region has 16 residues. The V gene's germline CDR1 is SEHNR and CDR2 FQNEAQ (reference sequence).

V is TRBV29-1 and J is TRBJ2-1, with TRBD2 matching over 10 bases. Trimming removed 5 bases from V and 9 bases from J; junction bases left unmatched: 10. This CDR3 spans 14 amino acids. CDR1 and CDR2 (germline): SQVTM, ANQGSEA. CDR3: CSVIRSSGSSEQFF. In nucleotides, the CDR3 is TGCAGCGTTATCAGATCTAGCGGGAGTAGTGAGCAGTTCTTC.

V is TRBV6-5 and J is TRBJ1-1, with 12 bases lining up with TRBD1. V lost 6 bases, J lost 12 bases, and 8 bases stayed unmatched. Germline V lookup: CDR1 MNHEY, CDR2 SVGAGI. There are 13 residues in the CDR3. The CDR3 DNA follows: TGTGCCAGCAGCGATGGGACAGGGGGCAAGTCTTTCTTT. This gives the protein CASSDGTGGKSFF.

This clone was detected a few times. The chain is built from TRBV9 and TRBJ1-1; D is ambiguous. Per germline, CDR1 SGDLS and CDR2 YYNGEE. V was shortened by 4 bases and J by 0 bases, with 7 bases between the two germline ends. There are 13 residues in the CDR3. For the CDR3, the DNA is TGTGCCAGCAGCTCCCGGGTGAACACTGAAGCTTTCTTT. It codes for CASSSRVNTEAFF.

This sequence joins TRBV29-1 and TRBJ2-3; 10 nucleotides match TRBD1. The CDR3 has 14 amino acids. The J segment lost 4 bases and the V segment lost 7 bases, leaving 8 bases of the junction unmatched. The V gene's germline CDR1 is SQVTM and CDR2 ANQGSEA. CDR3 in DNA: TGCAGCGCTGCGACAGGGGGCTTCGCAGATACGCAGTATTTT. As protein: CSAATGGFADTQYF.

The chain employs TRBV19 and TRBJ1-2, with D unresolved. The length of the CDR3 is 11 residues. Germline CDR1 and CDR2: LNHDA and SQIVND (reference sequence). Trimming shortened V by 3 bases and J by 5 bases, and 4 bases separated the two germline ends. In DNA, the CDR3 is TGTGCCAGTAGTATCCATTATGGCTACACCTTC. It codes for CASSIHYGYTF.

The chain carries TRBV18 and TRBJ1-3, with no clear D. CDR1 and CDR2 (germline): KGHSH, LQKENI. This CDR3 contains 16 residues. V lost 3 bases and J lost 0, with 12 bases in between. The CDR3 DNA sequence: TGTGCCAGCTCACCTGCGCCGACTTACTCTGGAAACACCATATATTTT. This encodes CASSPAPTYSGNTIYF.

In its sample, this clone was seen a few times. The CDR3 reads CASSEIRHSTF. In DNA, the CDR3 is TGTGCCAGCAGTGAAATTCGTCACAGCACCTTC. The chain combines TRBV2 with TRBJ1-2; D call uncertain. Trimming removed 2 bases from V and 13 bases from J, with 11 bases in between. Germline V gene data show CDR1 as SNHLY and CDR2 as FYNNEI. The CDR3 spans 11 residues.

Only one count was recorded for this clone. The chain couples TRBV29-1 to TRBJ2-7; 9 bases are shared with TRBD1. Germline CDR1 reads SQVTM; CDR2 reads ANQGSEA. CDR3 length: 12 residues. V lost 1 base to trimming and J lost 7 bases; unmatched junction nucleotides: 2. CDR3 region: CSVEGQGGEQYF. DNA of the CDR3: TGCAGCGTTGAAGGACAGGGGGGTGAGCAGTACTTC.

The genes are TRBV29-1 and TRBJ2-5; TRBD2 aligns across 8 bases. With 4 bases clipped from V and 0 bases from J, the junction kept 7 bases outside the gene matches. Germline V gives CDR1 SQVTM, CDR2 ANQGSEA. CDR3 size: 15 residues. The CDR3, as DNA: TGCAGCGTTGTGCTACTAGCGGTGTACCAAGAGACCCAGTACTTC. This codes for CSVVLLAVYQETQYF.